These 20 T cell receptor beta chains originate from one sample sequenced in a study of OX40 agonist ivuxolimab in advanced cancers. The data were produced by immunoSEQ multiplex PCR, yet TCRdb's version contains in-frame clones alone and is incomplete. Of around 150,000 clones listed, approximately 94% are singletons. Sequenced here: CD4+ or CD8+ T cells sorted from blood, sampled in a trial of the OX40 agonist ivuxolimab. The receptors were sampled from an adult with an advanced solid tumor such as melanoma, head and neck, liver or kidney cancer.

The chain joins TRBV30 to TRBJ2-7; TRBD1 agrees at 9 bases. V was pared by 0 bases and J by 1 base, with 7 bases of the junction left unmatched. The CDR3 extends over 16 amino acids. The V gene's germline CDR1 is GTSNPN and CDR2 SVGIG (reference sequence). The CDR3: CAWSVAPGQGSYEQYF. Written as DNA, the CDR3 is TGTGCCTGGAGTGTAGCCCCGGGACAGGGTTCCTACGAGCAGTACTTC.

V is TRBV18 and J is TRBJ1-1, with a weak D call TRBD1 (5 bases). Germline assignment: CDR1 KGHSH and CDR2 LQKENI. Trimming took 1 base from V and 6 from J, leaving 12 bases between them. This CDR3 contains 14 residues. The CDR3 loop is CASSPQGSVPEAFF. The CDR3 DNA reads TGTGCCAGCTCACCACAGGGGAGTGTCCCTGAAGCTTTCTTT.

J is TRBJ2-2 and V is TRBV10-3; D may match TRBD1 or TRBD2 (5 bases each). The CDR3 sequence is 14 residues long. Per germline, CDR1 ENHRY and CDR2 SYGVKD. V lost 7 bases, J lost 2 bases, and 11 bases lay in between. CDR3 sequence (DNA): TGTGCCATCACCGGGACGGGAAACACCGGGGAGCTGTTTTTT. Its protein product is CAITGTGNTGELFF.

This CDR3 is CASSFPGGLFGIEQYF. Written as DNA, the CDR3 is TGTGCCAGCAGTTTCCCAGGCGGTCTATTCGGGATTGAGCAGTACTTC. The chain joins TRBV6-6 to TRBJ2-7, with D perhaps TRBD2 (5 bases). The CDR3 has 16 residues. V dropped 4 bases and J dropped 7 bases, with 23 bases sitting between them. Germline V CDR1 and CDR2: MNHNY, SVGAGI (reference sequence).

V is TRBV18 and J is TRBJ2-2; 10 bases agree with TRBD1. CDR1 and CDR2 from the germline V gene are KGHSH and LQKENI. This CDR3 is built from 16 residues. The V gene end was trimmed by 6 bases and the J gene end by 4 bases; junction bases not matched to a gene: 8. The CDR3 nucleotides are TGTGCCAGCTCCCCCCGGACAGGGGGACGCACCGGGGAGCTGTTTTTT. It is translated as CASSPRTGGRTGELFF. Based on the CDR3 plus reference TRBV18 and TRBJ2-2, the full variable domain is NAGVMQNPRHLVRRRGQEARLRCSPMKGHSHVYWYRQLPEEGLKFMVYLQKENIIDESGMPKERFSAEFPKEGPSILRIQQVVRGDSAAYFCASSPRTGGRTGELFFGEGSRLTVL.

This clone was counted between two and nine times. The chain uses TRBV11-2 and TRBJ2-2; D gene uncertain. Trimming stripped 1 base from V and 4 bases from J, with 7 bases between. The length of the CDR3 is 14 residues. CDR1 is SGHAT, CDR2 FQNNGV, per germline. CDR3 protein: CASSLGRATGELFF. The CDR3 bases are TGTGCCAGCAGCTTAGGACGAGCCACCGGGGAGCTGTTTTTT.

This chain connects TRBV7-2 to TRBJ2-7; unclear D gene. Germline CDR1 reads SGHTA; CDR2 reads FQGNSA. Trimming removed 0 bases from V and 2 bases from J, with 5 bases in between. The CDR3 is 13 amino acids. CDR3 sequence: CASSLARPYEQYF. The CDR3 region has the DNA TGTGCCAGCAGCTTAGCCAGACCCTACGAGCAGTACTTC.

The V and J genes are TRBV29-1 and TRBJ1-1; TRBD1 is a possible D gene (6 bases). The V end was cut by 7 bases, the J end by 1 base, with 13 bases between. Per germline, CDR1 SQVTM and CDR2 ANQGSEA. This CDR3 has 13 residues. The CDR3 loop is CSALKGQNTEAFF. CDR3 bases: TGCAGCGCCCTGAAGGGACAGAACACTGAAGCTTTCTTT.

This clone was found a few times. The DNA of the CDR3 is TGTGCCAGCATTGCTTCGACAGGGACGGGGACTGAAGCTTTCTTT. Its protein is CASIASTGTGTEAFF. J is TRBJ1-1 and V is TRBV6-5, with TRBD1 matching 7 bases. V dropped 7 bases and J dropped 5; count of bases not matched to a gene: 13. Germline V gene lookup returns CDR1 MNHEY and CDR2 SVGAGI. The CDR3 runs to 15 residues.

This chain joins TRBV10-3 and TRBJ2-3; D may be TRBD1 (5 bases). CDR3 length: 15 amino acids. Germline V lookup: CDR1 ENHRY, CDR2 SYGVKD. Trimming left V 2 bases short and J 4 bases short, with 13 bases between. In nucleotides, the CDR3 is TGTGCCATCAGTGAGGCAGGGCGAGCCGCAGATACGCAGTATTTT. It codes for CAISEAGRAADTQYF.

The chain links TRBV5-1 to TRBJ2-5; 10 bases fit TRBD1. The J call is doubtful: the DNA matches TRBJ2-7 better. The CDR3 is 15 residues long. The germline gives CDR1 SGHRS, CDR2 YFSETQ. CDR3 region: CASSSHWDRGGEQYF. CDR3 DNA sequence: TGCGCCAGCAGCTCGCACTGGGACAGGGGCGGCGAGCAGTACTTC.

The CDR3: CASSPGPYGYTF. CDR3 DNA: TGTGCCAGCAGCCCCGGGCCCTATGGCTACACCTTC. This chain uses TRBV28 with TRBJ1-2, with no clear D. In germline, CDR1 is MDHEN, CDR2 SYDVKM. V dropped 6 bases and J dropped 4 bases, with 9 bases sitting between them. The CDR3 sequence is 12 residues long.

This chain connects TRBV16 to TRBJ1-3; 8 bases are shared with TRBD1. Germline V CDR1 and CDR2: KGHSY, FQNENV. The CDR3 consists of 17 residues. V shed 4 bases, J shed 8 bases, and the junction held 16 bases outside the gene matches. The CDR3 DNA reads as TGTGCCAGCAGCCTCTTGCCCCCAGGGACAGGCGTGGACACCATATATTTT. Its protein product is CASSLLPPGTGVDTIYF.

This chain connects TRBV6-1 to TRBJ1-1; the match to TRBD1 covers 9 bases. The V gene end was trimmed by 5 bases and the J gene end by 5 bases; junction bases not matched to a gene: 9. This CDR3 spans 15 amino acids. CDR1 and CDR2 (germline): MNHNS, SASEGT. CDR3 protein: CASSSPQGAGTEAFF. The CDR3, as DNA: TGTGCCAGCAGTAGCCCACAGGGGGCTGGGACTGAAGCTTTCTTT.

CDR3 DNA: TGTGCCAGCAGGGAAGGGACGGGCTGGGGCTACACCTTC. It is translated as CASREGTGWGYTF. The V gene is TRBV28, the J gene TRBJ1-2; tentatively, D is TRBD1 (5 bases). Germline V gene lookup returns CDR1 MDHEN and CDR2 SYDVKM. The CDR3 has 13 amino acids. Trimming stripped 6 bases from V and 8 bases from J, with 16 bases between.

The sample holds one count of this clone. This chain uses TRBV5-1 with TRBJ1-3; D remains unclear. Trimming took off 0 bases at V and 4 bases at J, with 5 bases between the two ends. The CDR3 is 13 residues long. Germline-derived CDR1 and CDR2 are SGHRS and YFSETQ. The DNA for the CDR3 is TGCGCCAGCAGCTTGGTGGAAGGAAACACCATATATTTT. Translation gives CASSLVEGNTIYF.

The gene calls are TRBV18 and TRBJ1-2, with D hard to call. The V gene's germline CDR1 is KGHSH and CDR2 LQKENI. This CDR3 spans 14 amino acids. V gave up 3 bases and J gave up 8 bases, with 16 bases separating them. CDR3: CASSPGPLPSGYTF. The CDR3 DNA reads TGTGCCAGCTCACCCGGGCCCCTTCCATCGGGCTACACCTTC.

The chain uses TRBV6-5 and TRBJ1-1; a weak D match, TRBD1 (6 bases). CDR3 length: 14 amino acids. The germline V gene encodes CDR1 MNHEY and CDR2 SVGAGI. V was pared by 8 bases and J by 2 bases, with 15 bases between. Here the CDR3 DNA reads TGTGCCAGCGGACGGGGGCAGCAAAACACTGAAGCTTTCTTT. It encodes CASGRGQQNTEAFF.

The chain is built from TRBV5-6 and TRBJ1-2; no clear D gene. Germline loops: CDR1 SGHDT, CDR2 YYEEEE. This CDR3 is built from 14 residues. The ends were cut back, 2 bases at V and 4 bases at J, with 12 bases in the middle. The CDR3 spells CASSFSGVSYGYTF. As DNA, the CDR3 is TGTGCCAGCAGCTTTAGCGGAGTGAGCTATGGCTACACCTTC. The entire variable domain, with the rest obtained from reference TRBV5-6 and TRBJ1-2, is as follows: DAGVTQSPTHLIKTRGQQVTLRCSPKSGHDTVSWYQQALGQGPQFIFQYYEEEERQRGNFPDRFSGHQFPNYSSELNVNALLLGDSALYLCASSFSGVSYGYTFGSGTRLTVV.

This chain uses TRBV11-3 with TRBJ2-1; TRBD2 is a possible D gene (6 bases). There are 13 residues in the CDR3. V was shortened by 5 bases and J by 6 bases, with 11 bases between the two germline ends. Looked up from germline, CDR1 is SGHNT and CDR2 is YENEEA. The CDR3 bases are TGTGCCAGCAGCATAAAAGCGGGCAATGAGCAGTTCTTC. As protein: CASSIKAGNEQFF.